One and the same sample provided the 26 T cell receptor beta chains below, sequenced in a study of blood T cell repertoires in COVID-19. Assay: immunoSEQ multiplex PCR; the TCRdb copy retains only in-frame clones and omits some. The sample holds over 130,000 clones, around 85% seen once. The sample consisted of peripheral blood. The receptor set was obtained from a man between 45 and 60 years old with acute or convalescent COVID-19.

This sequence joins TRBV5-4 and TRBJ1-1; no clear D gene. Germline V gives CDR1 SGHNT, CDR2 YYREEE (reference sequence). The V gene lost 3 bases and the J gene lost 1 base, with 4 bases spanning the gap. The CDR3 totals 12 residues. The CDR3 coding sequence is TGTGCCAGCAGCTGGGCGAACACTGAAGCTTTCTTT. Protein sequence: CASSWANTEAFF.

V and J are TRBV2 and TRBJ1-1, with unresolved D. V gave up 2 bases and J gave up 2 bases, with 9 bases separating them. In germline, CDR1 is SNHLY, CDR2 FYNNEI. The CDR3 loop spans 14 amino acids. CDR3 in amino acids: CASSERHINTEAFF. The CDR3 DNA sequence: TGTGCCAGCAGTGAACGACACATTAACACTGAAGCTTTCTTT. Full variable domain (rest looked up from reference TRBV2 and TRBJ1-1): EPEVTQTPSHQVTQMGQEVILRCVPISNHLYFYWYRQILGQKVEFLVSFYNNEISEKSEIFDDQFSVERPDGSNFTLKIRSTKLEDSAMYFCASSERHINTEAFFGQGTRLTVV.

The chain carries TRBV1 and TRBJ1-5; the table names TRBD1, a call not compared with the DNA. TRBV1 is classified as a pseudogene. The CDR3 runs 18 residues. This CDR3 is CTSSRNTALGQGRQPQHF. CDR3 bases: TGCACCAGCAGCCGCAATACTGCCCTGGGGCAGGGGCGACAGCCCCAGCATTTT.

This sequence joins TRBV3-1 (or the pseudogene TRBV3-2) and TRBJ2-5; D is unresolved. The CDR3 totals 14 residues. Deletions cut 1 base from V and 3 bases from J, with 9 bases between. Per the germline V gene, CDR1 is LGHDT and CDR2 is YNNKEL (reference sequence). For the CDR3, the DNA is TGTGCCAGCAGCCAAGGGTGGCAGGAAGAGACCCAGTACTTC. Its protein product is CASSQGWQEETQYF.

This rearrangement joins TRBV7-8 to TRBJ1-3; TRBD1 aligns across 9 bases. Germline V gene data show CDR1 as SGHVS and CDR2 as FQNEAQ. The J segment lost 3 bases and the V segment lost 5 bases, leaving 5 bases of the junction unmatched. The CDR3 has 15 amino acids. CDR3 amino acids: CASSAPTGGGNTIYF. The CDR3 DNA is TGTGCCAGCAGCGCGCCGACAGGGGGTGGAAACACCATATATTTT.

This clone was counted between two and nine times. The same CDR3 also results from other DNA sequences found in this sample. The chain recombines TRBV5-1 with TRBJ1-5, with 8 bases fitting TRBD1. CDR1 is SGHRS and CDR2 is YFSETQ in the germline V gene. The CDR3 consists of 15 residues. V shed 3 bases and J 4 bases; nucleotides not matched to a gene: 6. The CDR3 DNA follows: TGCGCCAGCAGCTCTGGACAGGGCGAGAATCAGCCCCAGCATTTT. Protein sequence: CASSSGQGENQPQHF.

The chain combines TRBV10-1 with TRBJ2-3; no firm D call. The CDR3 covers 13 residues. Per germline, CDR1 WNHNN and CDR2 SYGVQD (reference sequence). The V end was cut by 3 bases, the J end by 8 bases, with 12 bases between. The CDR3 spells CASSDATTGTQYF. The CDR3 nucleotides read TGCGCCAGCAGTGACGCCACTACGGGTACGCAGTATTTT.

This clone was detected only once. The V and J genes are TRBV29-1 and TRBJ1-1; 11 nucleotides line up with TRBD1. The CDR3 sequence is 14 residues long. With 2 bases clipped from V and 8 bases from J, the junction kept 7 bases outside the gene matches. CDR1 is SQVTM, CDR2 ANQGSEA, per germline. The CDR3 DNA follows: TGCAGCGTTGAACGGGGACAGGGGGGATCCGAAGCTTTCTTT. Its protein is CSVERGQGGSEAFF.

V usage is TRBV5-8 and J usage is TRBJ1-4, with D possibly matching TRBD1 (6 bases). This CDR3 comprises 12 residues. Germline V lookup: CDR1 SGHTS, CDR2 YDEGEE. Trimming shortened V by 4 bases and J by 8 bases, and 9 bases separated the two germline ends. The CDR3 here is CASSAGTEKLFF. CDR3 nucleotide sequence: TGTGCCAGCAGCGCTGGGACAGAAAAACTGTTTTTT. The full variable domain, rest sourced from reference TRBV5-8 and TRBJ1-4, is EAGVTQSPTHLIKTRGQQATLRCSPISGHTSVYWYQQALGLGLQFLLWYDEGEERNRGNFPPRFSGRQFPNYSSELNVNALELEDSALYLCASSAGTEKLFFGSGTQLSVL.

The chain has TRBV19 and TRBJ2-7; 8 nucleotides align to TRBD1. Germline CDR1 LNHDA, CDR2 SQIVND (reference sequence). The CDR3 is made up of 14 amino acids. The trim removed 6 bases at V and 5 bases at J, leaving 9 bases unmatched. In nucleotides, the CDR3 is TGTGCCAGTAGGATTTCCGGGACAGGCAACGAGCAGTACTTC. It specifies CASRISGTGNEQYF. The full variable domain, in which reference TRBV19 and TRBJ2-7 provide the parts outside the CDR3, is DGGITQSPKYLFRKEGQNVTLSCEQNLNHDAMYWYRQDPGQGLRLIYYSQIVNDFQKGDIAEGYSVSREKKESFPLTVTSAQKNPTAFYLCASRISGTGNEQYFGPGTRLTVT.

This clone was detected only once. The V and J genes are TRBV4-2 and TRBJ1-4; TRBD1 matches 8 bases. The CDR3 is 15 amino acids. J was trimmed by 5 bases and V by 3 bases; bases with no gene match: 5. Germline assignment: CDR1 LGHNA and CDR2 YNFKEQ. CDR3 region: CASSHRGQANEKLFF. CDR3 nucleotide sequence: TGTGCCAGCAGCCATCGGGGACAGGCAAATGAAAAACTGTTTTTT.

This chain connects TRBV2 to TRBJ1-1; D not certain. V was trimmed by 3 bases and J by 4 bases, leaving 18 bases between them. Germline V gene data show CDR1 as SNHLY and CDR2 as FYNNEI. CDR3 length equals 16 residues. The CDR3 spells CASSESGVAMGTEAFF. The CDR3 DNA sequence: TGTGCCAGCAGTGAGTCCGGGGTAGCGATGGGCACTGAAGCTTTCTTT.

Comments on this clone: Within the sample, other DNA sequences also encode this same CDR3. The chain carries TRBV18 and TRBJ2-7; possible D gene TRBD2, 6 bases. Germline assignment: CDR1 KGHSH and CDR2 LQKENI. With 3 bases removed from V and 0 bases from J, the gap between germline ends came to 15 bases. The CDR3 sequence is 16 residues long. CDR3 DNA: TGTGCCAGCTCACCGGCCCCCGCGGGAAGCTCCTACGAGCAGTACTTC. This translates into CASSPAPAGSSYEQYF. Full variable domain (missing parts from reference TRBV18 and TRBJ2-7): NAGVMQNPRHLVRRRGQEARLRCSPMKGHSHVYWYRQLPEEGLKFMVYLQKENIIDESGMPKERFSAEFPKEGPSILRIQQVVRGDSAAYFCASSPAPAGSSYEQYFGPGTRLTVT.

The gene calls are TRBV11-2 and TRBJ2-3, with 10 nucleotides matching TRBD2. V was pared by 5 bases and J by 5 bases, with 7 bases of the junction left unmatched. The germline gives CDR1 SGHAT, CDR2 FQNNGV. This CDR3 comprises 15 residues. The CDR3 region has the DNA TGTGCCAGCAGCCTCCTAGCGGGAGTGGTAGATACGCAGTATTTT. Residues: CASSLLAGVVDTQYF.

The chain carries TRBV20-1 and TRBJ2-7; no clear D. V lost 0 bases and J 3 bases, leaving 3 bases between the germline ends. CDR3 length equals 11 residues. Germline V CDR1 and CDR2: DFQATT, SNEGSKA (reference sequence). The CDR3 here is CSARDLYEQYF. The CDR3 DNA reads as TGCAGTGCTAGAGACCTCTACGAGCAGTACTTC.

The chain employs TRBV29-1 and TRBJ2-2; 13 positions agree with TRBD2. CDR3 length equals 14 residues. From germline, CDR1 is SQVTM and CDR2 ANQGSEA. V lost 6 bases and J lost 7; bases outside the gene matches: 5. Written as DNA, the CDR3 is TGCAGCGTGAGGACTAGCGGGAGAGGCGGGGAGCTGTTTTTT. This translates into CSVRTSGRGGELFF.

This clone was observed once. The gene calls are TRBV7-9 and TRBJ1-3, with D possibly matching TRBD1 (6 bases). The germline gives CDR1 SEHNR, CDR2 FQNEAQ (reference sequence). With 5 bases removed from V and 3 bases from J, the gap between germline ends came to 14 bases. The CDR3 has 15 amino acids. In DNA, the CDR3 is TGTGCCAGCAGCCTCAGGGGAAACATTGGAAACACCATATATTTT. Protein product: CASSLRGNIGNTIYF.

The chain links TRBV29-1 to TRBJ2-6; D is undetermined. This CDR3 is 14 amino acids long. Trimming stripped 2 bases from V and 0 bases from J, with 5 bases between. Germline loops: CDR1 SQVTM, CDR2 ANQGSEA. CDR3 residues: CSVEQDSGANVLTF. DNA of the CDR3: TGCAGCGTTGAACAGGACTCTGGGGCCAACGTCCTGACTTTC. The complete variable domain, with remaining parts taken from reference TRBV29-1 and TRBJ2-6, reads SAVISQKPSRDICQRGTSLTIQCQVDSQVTMMFWYRQQPGQSLTLIATANQGSEATYESGFVIDKFPISRPNLTFSTLTVSNMSPEDSSIYLCSVEQDSGANVLTFGAGSRLTVL.

J is TRBJ2-7 and V is TRBV7-3; D is possibly TRBD1 (6 bases). The CDR3 runs to 14 residues. Germline assignment: CDR1 SGHTA and CDR2 FQGTGA. V lost 2 bases and J lost 4, with 12 bases in between. CDR3: CASSLGGRGYEQYF. The CDR3, as DNA: TGTGCCAGCAGCTTAGGGGGCAGGGGATACGAGCAGTACTTC.

The chain carries TRBV6-1 and TRBJ2-7; TRBD2 aligns across 13 bases. Germline lookup yields CDR1 MNHNS and CDR2 SASEGT. With 3 bases clipped from V and 2 bases from J, the junction kept 7 bases outside the gene matches. The CDR3 length is 17 residues. The CDR3 DNA reads TGTGCCAGCAGTGACCCGGGACTAGCGGGAAATCCCTACGAGCAGTACTTC. It encodes CASSDPGLAGNPYEQYF.

A word on this clone: This same CDR3 is encoded by further DNA sequences in the sample. The chain is built from TRBV18 and TRBJ1-2; the D gene is possibly TRBD1 (5 bases). V shed 3 bases and J shed 2 bases, with 7 bases lying between them. This CDR3 has 13 residues. In germline, CDR1 is KGHSH, CDR2 LQKENI. The CDR3 sequence: CASSPTENYGYTF. Here the CDR3 DNA reads TGTGCCAGCTCACCGACAGAGAACTATGGCTACACCTTC. Together with reference TRBV18 and TRBJ1-2, the CDR3 gives the full variable domain: NAGVMQNPRHLVRRRGQEARLRCSPMKGHSHVYWYRQLPEEGLKFMVYLQKENIIDESGMPKERFSAEFPKEGPSILRIQQVVRGDSAAYFCASSPTENYGYTFGSGTRLTVV.

CDR3 bases: TGTGCCAGCAGCTTTGGACAGTCCACAACTAATGAAAAACTGTTTTTT. The encoded protein is CASSFGQSTTNEKLFF. The chain combines TRBV11-3 with TRBJ1-4; tentative D call: TRBD1 (6 bases). Germline V gives CDR1 SGHNT, CDR2 YENEEA. V lost 3 bases, J lost 0 bases, and 11 bases lay in between. The CDR3 length is 16 residues. The entire variable domain, with the rest obtained from reference TRBV11-3 and TRBJ1-4, is as follows: EAGVVQSPRYKIIEKKQPVAFWCNPISGHNTLYWYLQNLGQGPELLIRYENEEAVDDSQLPKDRFSAERLKGVDSTLKIQPAELGDSAVYLCASSFGQSTTNEKLFFGSGTQLSVL.

V is TRBV30 and J is TRBJ1-1; D is perhaps TRBD1 (6 bases). Trimming cost V 2 bases and J 2 bases, with 12 bases left between them. Germline lookup yields CDR1 GTSNPN and CDR2 SVGIG (reference sequence). CDR3 length: 14 residues. The CDR3 loop is CAWSWDTLNTEAFF. DNA for the CDR3: TGTGCCTGGAGTTGGGACACCCTAAACACTGAAGCTTTCTTT. The full variable domain, completed using reference TRBV30 and TRBJ1-1, is SQTIHQWPATLVQPVGSPLSLECTVEGTSNPNLYWYRQAAGRGLQLLFYSVGIGQISSEVPQNLSASRPQDRQFILSSKKLLLSDSGFYLCAWSWDTLNTEAFFGQGTRLTVV.

The J gene is TRBJ1-1, the V gene TRBV6-5; TRBD1 is a possible D gene (5 bases). Germline CDR1 MNHEY, CDR2 SVGAGI. This CDR3 is built from 14 residues. V gave up 6 bases and J gave up 0 bases, with 11 bases separating them. The CDR3 here is CASSGPTVNTEAFF. CDR3 sequence (DNA): TGTGCCAGCAGCGGACCGACAGTGAACACTGAAGCTTTCTTT.

The CDR3 DNA reads as TGTGCCAGCAGCTCGGACAGGCCCTACGAGCAGTACTTC. Residues: CASSSDRPYEQYF. The chain is built from TRBV9 and TRBJ2-7; 7 positions agree with TRBD1. CDR1 is SGDLS and CDR2 is YYNGEE in the germline V gene. The CDR3 totals 13 residues. With 4 bases clipped from V and 2 bases from J, the junction kept 3 bases outside the gene matches.

This chain connects TRBV28 to TRBJ1-2; no reliable D call. Germline V CDR1 and CDR2: MDHEN, SYDVKM. Trimming cost V 7 bases and J 0 bases, with 9 bases left between them. The CDR3 spans 13 residues. The CDR3 loop is CASNTAANYGYTF. The CDR3 DNA reads as TGTGCCAGCAACACAGCCGCTAACTATGGCTACACCTTC.